This T cell receptor (beta chain) was documented in a study of cytomegalovirus exposure and HLA in healthy donors. CDR3 length: 14 residues. CDR1 and CDR2 from the germline V gene are MNHEY and SMNVEV (reference sequence). With V trimmed by 5 bases and J by 3 bases, 4 bases remained unmatched. A multiplex PCR was run with 60 Vbeta primers and 13 Jbeta primers. Clones were sequenced by immunoSEQ multiplex PCR, and TCRdb holds only the in-frame ones, with some missing. The data contain around 100,000 clones, around 86% of them singletons. Sequenced material: PBMCs. The clonotype originates from a female donor in good health and CMV-seropositive. The V and J genes are TRBV27 and TRBJ2-1, with 7 bases fitting TRBD2. CDR3 amino acids: CASSPSGNYNEQFF. CDR3 coding DNA: TGTGCCAGCAGTCCTAGCGGAAACTACAATGAGCAGTTCTTC.